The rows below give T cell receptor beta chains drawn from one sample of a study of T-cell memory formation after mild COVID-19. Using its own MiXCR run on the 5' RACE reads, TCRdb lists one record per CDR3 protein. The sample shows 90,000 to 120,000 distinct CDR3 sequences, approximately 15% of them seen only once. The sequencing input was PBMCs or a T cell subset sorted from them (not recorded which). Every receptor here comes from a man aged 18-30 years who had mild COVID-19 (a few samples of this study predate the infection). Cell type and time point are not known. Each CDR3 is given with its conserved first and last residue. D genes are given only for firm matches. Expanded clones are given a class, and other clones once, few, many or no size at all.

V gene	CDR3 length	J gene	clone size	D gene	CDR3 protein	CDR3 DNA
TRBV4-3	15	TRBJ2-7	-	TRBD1	CASSQAGTGNYEQYF	TGCGCCAGCAGCCAAGCCGGGACAGGGAACTACGAGCAGTACTTC
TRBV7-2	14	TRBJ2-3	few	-	CASSMLGVPDTQYF	TGTGCCAGCAGCATGTTGGGGGTTCCAGATACGCAGTATTTT
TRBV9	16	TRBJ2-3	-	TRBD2	CASSVSLAGVTDTQYF	TGTGCCAGCAGCGTTTCACTAGCGGGAGTCACAGATACGCAGTATTTT
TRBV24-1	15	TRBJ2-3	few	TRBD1	CATSDLRDSQDTQYF	TGTGCCACCAGTGATTTGAGGGACAGTCAAGATACGCAGTATTTT
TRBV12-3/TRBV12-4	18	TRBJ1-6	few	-	CASSVLRAGGSYNSPLHF	TGTGCCAGCAGCGTCTTACGGGCAGGAGGGTCTTATAATTCACCCCTCCACTTT
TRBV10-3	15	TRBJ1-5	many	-	CAISELTGSNQPQHF	TGTGCCATCAGTGAGTTGACAGGTAGCAATCAGCCCCAGCATTTT
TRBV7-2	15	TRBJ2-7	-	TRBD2	CASSLQRGDSYEQYF	TGTGCCAGCAGCTTGCAGCGGGGGGACTCCTACGAGCAGTACTTC
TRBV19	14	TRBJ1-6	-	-	CASSIKGGNSPLHF	TGTGCCAGTAGTATTAAAGGAGGTAATTCACCCCTCCACTTT
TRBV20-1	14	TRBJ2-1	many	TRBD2	CSADPGLAHNEQFF	TGCAGTGCTGACCCGGGACTAGCCCACAATGAGCAGTTCTTC
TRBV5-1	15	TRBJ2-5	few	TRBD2	CASSFGSGAQETQYF	TGCGCCAGCAGCTTTGGTAGCGGGGCTCAAGAGACCCAGTACTTC
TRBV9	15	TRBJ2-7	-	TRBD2	CASSETSGGGYEQYF	TGTGCCAGCAGCGAGACTAGCGGGGGGGGCTACGAGCAGTACTTC
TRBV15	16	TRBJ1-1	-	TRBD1	CATSDHPGQRNTEAFF	TGTGCCACCAGCGATCACCCGGGACAGAGGAACACTGAAGCTTTCTTT
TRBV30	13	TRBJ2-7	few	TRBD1	CAWSVGQGYEQYF	TGTGCCTGGAGTGTTGGACAGGGATACGAGCAGTACTTC
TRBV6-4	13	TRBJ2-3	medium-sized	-	CASSNRGTDTQYF	TGTGCCAGCAGCAACAGGGGCACAGATACGCAGTATTTT
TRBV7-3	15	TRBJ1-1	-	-	CASSLLSQGRTEAFF	TGTGCCAGCAGCTTACTTTCCCAGGGGCGGACTGAAGCTTTCTTT
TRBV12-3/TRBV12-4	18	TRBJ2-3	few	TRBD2	CASTGLAGGQIRTDTQYF	TGTGCCAGCACGGGACTAGCGGGGGGCCAAATTCGCACAGATACGCAGTATTTT
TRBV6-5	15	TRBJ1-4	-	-	CASALKGHLSEKLFF	TGTGCCAGCGCCCTGAAGGGGCATTTGAGTGAAAAACTGTTTTTT
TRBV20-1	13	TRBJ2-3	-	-	CSASPRDTDTQYF	TGCAGTGCTAGCCCCCGGGACACAGATACGCAGTATTTT
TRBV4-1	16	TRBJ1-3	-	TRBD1	CASSQGDRAMGNTIYF	TGCGCCAGCAGCCAAGGGGACAGGGCGATGGGAAACACCATATATTTT